This passage covers 22 T cell receptor beta chains from one sample sequenced in a study of cytomegalovirus exposure and HLA in healthy donors. Libraries were prepared by immunoSEQ multiplex PCR; TCRdb keeps only in-frame clonotypes and omits some of them. The table shows about 170,000 clones, with nearly 90% occurring only once. The source material was PBMCs. The origin of the receptors is a woman between 18 and 29 years old in good health and CMV-seropositive.

The gene calls are TRBV19 and TRBJ2-7; the D gene is possibly TRBD2 (6 bases). The germline V and J ends were trimmed by 3 bases and 3 bases, with 9 bases remaining between them. The V gene's germline CDR1 is LNHDA and CDR2 SQIVND (reference sequence). The CDR3 covers 13 residues. CDR3 nucleotides: TGTGCCAGTAGTATGACTAGTAACTACGAGCAGTACTTC. It yields the protein CASSMTSNYEQYF.

V and J are TRBV5-4 and TRBJ2-5; D is uncertain. V was trimmed by 4 bases and J by 2 bases, leaving 15 bases between them. This CDR3 region has 15 residues. Germline CDR1 SGHNT, CDR2 YYREEE (reference sequence). The CDR3: CASSDLKTGQETQYF. In nucleotides, the CDR3 is TGTGCCAGCAGCGATCTTAAGACCGGGCAAGAGACCCAGTACTTC.

A remark on this clone: A junction boundary mismatches the germline segment, possibly from a read error. The chain joins TRBV7-7 to TRBJ2-1, with TRBD2 matching over 11 bases. CDR1 SSHAT and CDR2 FNYEAQ come from the germline V gene (reference sequence). The CDR3 has 16 residues. This CDR3 reads CASSLAGLAAVNEQFF. Written as DNA, the CDR3 is TGTGCTAGCAGCTTAGCGGGACTAGCGGCGGTGAATGAGCAGTTCTTC.

The V and J genes are TRBV2 and TRBJ2-7; TRBD2 matches at 9 bases. V trimming: 5 bases; J trimming: 0 bases; junction bases outside the gene matches: 8. The CDR3 length is 16 residues. Germline CDR1 and CDR2: SNHLY and FYNNEI. In DNA form, the CDR3 reads TGTGCCAGCAGTCCGCGACTAGCGGCGACCTCCTACGAGCAGTACTTC. It yields the protein CASSPRLAATSYEQYF.

The chain is built from TRBV4-2 and TRBJ2-7; 9 bases are a match to TRBD2. Per germline, CDR1 LGHNA and CDR2 YNFKEQ. J lost 1 base, V lost 4 bases, and 8 bases had no gene match. CDR3 length: 16 amino acids. DNA for the CDR3: TGTGCCAGCAGCCCCCAGGCGGCGGGGGGGTCCTACGAGCAGTACTTC. Amino acid sequence: CASSPQAAGGSYEQYF.

The sample holds one count of this clone. This sequence joins TRBV27 and TRBJ2-7, with D perhaps TRBD2 (7 bases). Germline loops: CDR1 MNHEY, CDR2 SMNVEV (reference sequence). This CDR3 is built from 16 residues. Trimming shortened V by 6 bases and J by 1 base, and 19 bases separated the two germline ends. The CDR3 region is CASRPLGGLSSYEQYF. The CDR3 DNA reads as TGTGCCAGCAGGCCGCTGGGGGGGCTTTCATCCTACGAGCAGTACTTC.

The chain uses TRBV4-2 and TRBJ1-1, with unresolved D. CDR3 length: 15 amino acids. The V end lost 2 bases, the J end lost 1 base, and 11 bases lay between the germline ends. CDR1 LGHNA and CDR2 YNFKEQ come from the germline V gene. The CDR3 loop reads CASSQHATENTEAFF. The CDR3 DNA reads TGTGCCAGCAGCCAACACGCTACAGAGAACACTGAAGCTTTCTTT.

On this clone: At one end the junction does not follow the germline gene, possibly because of a read error. The V gene is TRBV4-2, the J gene TRBJ2-6; TRBD2 matches 7 bases. The length of the CDR3 is 19 residues. CDR1 and CDR2 from the germline V gene are LGHNA and YNFKEQ. CDR3 in DNA: TGTGCCAGCATCCAAGGAGAAGGGGAGGGGCCCTCTGGGGCCAACGTCCTGACTTTC. Its translation is CASIQGEGEGPSGANVLTF.

The V call is TRBV5-1, the J call TRBJ1-4; 7 bases map to TRBD1. V lost 4 bases and J lost 8; bases outside the gene matches: 11. This CDR3 comprises 15 residues. Germline values: CDR1 SGHRS, CDR2 YFSETQ. The CDR3 region has the DNA TGCGCCAGCAGCATGAGACAGGGTGGAGGCGAAAAACTGTTTTTT. This codes for CASSMRQGGGEKLFF.

The V gene is TRBV5-1, the J gene TRBJ1-1, with 7 bases identical to TRBD1. V was clipped by 4 bases and J by 1 base; unmatched bases: 10. Germline CDR1 and CDR2: SGHRS and YFSETQ. This CDR3 is 16 amino acids long. The CDR3 region is CASSTARQGGNTEAFF. In nucleotides, the CDR3 is TGCGCCAGCAGCACCGCCCGACAGGGAGGGAACACTGAAGCTTTCTTT.

The chain links TRBV30 to TRBJ1-5, with D possibly TRBD1 on 6 matching bases. V lost 2 bases and J lost 9, with 11 bases in between. Germline loops: CDR1 GTSNPN, CDR2 SVGIG (reference sequence). The CDR3 is 12 residues long. The CDR3 is CAWSPRGGPQHF. DNA of the CDR3: TGTGCCTGGAGTCCCCGAGGGGGGCCCCAGCATTTT.

The chain couples TRBV7-6 to TRBJ2-5; no reliable D call. Germline CDR1 reads SGHVS; CDR2 reads FNYEAQ. The CDR3 has 12 residues. The germline V and J ends were trimmed by 5 bases and 5 bases, with 9 bases remaining between them. In DNA, the CDR3 is TGTGCCAGCAGCAAGCACCGGGAGACCCAGTACTTC. This codes for CASSKHRETQYF.

This rearrangement joins TRBV18 to TRBJ2-7, with 9 nucleotides matching TRBD2. The germline gives CDR1 KGHSH, CDR2 LQKENI. This CDR3 region has 15 residues. V dropped 2 bases and J dropped 3; count of bases not matched to a gene: 5. The DNA for the CDR3 is TGTGCCAGCTCACCATCCCCAGCGGGAGGCTACGAGCAGTACTTC. Protein sequence: CASSPSPAGGYEQYF.

This chain joins TRBV7-9 and TRBJ2-7; 7 nucleotides line up with TRBD1. Trimming removed 3 bases from V and 7 bases from J; junction bases left unmatched: 9. Per the germline V gene, CDR1 is SEHNR and CDR2 is FQNEAQ (reference sequence). The CDR3 has 14 residues. The CDR3: CASSFAGTEKEQYF. The CDR3, as DNA: TGTGCCAGCAGCTTCGCCGGGACAGAGAAAGAGCAGTACTTC.

This sequence joins TRBV5-1 and TRBJ1-1; D is undetermined. Per germline, CDR1 SGHRS and CDR2 YFSETQ. The CDR3 is 13 amino acids. V gave up 0 bases and J gave up 1 base, with 4 bases separating them. The CDR3 is CASSLARNTEAFF. CDR3 nucleotide sequence: TGCGCCAGCAGCTTGGCTAGGAACACTGAAGCTTTCTTT.

The V and J genes are TRBV6-1 and TRBJ2-5, with 8 positions matching TRBD1. Germline V gives CDR1 MNHNS, CDR2 SASEGT. The CDR3 consists of 14 residues. The V gene end was trimmed by 4 bases and the J gene end by 3 bases; junction bases not matched to a gene: 4. CDR3 DNA: TGTGCCAGCAGTGGACAGGGGATGAAAGAGACCCAGTACTTC. Its protein product is CASSGQGMKETQYF.

The genes are TRBV4-2 and TRBJ2-7; D remains unclear. The CDR3 loop spans 16 amino acids. Trimming cost V 1 base and J 2 bases, with 15 bases left between them. CDR1 is LGHNA, CDR2 YNFKEQ, per germline. CDR3 nucleotide sequence: TGTGCCAGCAGCCAAGTGTGGAGAGGCGACGCCTACGAGCAGTACTTC. The encoded protein is CASSQVWRGDAYEQYF.

The rearrangement links TRBV6-6 to TRBJ2-5, with D perhaps TRBD1 (7 bases). V lost 7 bases and J 5 bases, leaving 11 bases between the germline ends. The CDR3 extends over 12 amino acids. From germline, CDR1 is MNHNY and CDR2 SVGAGI (reference sequence). CDR3 DNA: TGTGCCAGCACCAGGGGGGAGGAGACCCAGTACTTC. Protein product: CASTRGEETQYF.

This clone was detected only once. The chain employs TRBV29-1 and TRBJ2-7, with TRBD1 matching 8 bases. The CDR3 runs to 14 residues. The germline gives CDR1 SQVTM, CDR2 ANQGSEA. Trimming took 1 base from V and 4 from J; bases not matched to a gene: 6. The CDR3 reads CSVEGVDRGYEQYF. For the CDR3, the DNA is TGCAGCGTTGAAGGCGTCGACAGGGGATACGAGCAGTACTTC.

The CDR3 nucleotides read TGTGCCAGCAGTGAGGAAGCGTTTCAGCCCCAGCATTTT. This sequence encodes CASSEEAFQPQHF. J is TRBJ1-5 and V is TRBV6-4; D is uncertain. Between the trimmed V and J ends, which lost 3 bases and 6 bases, there was a span of 9 bases. Germline CDR1 and CDR2: MRHNA and SNTAGT. This CDR3 is built from 13 residues.

This clone was recorded only once. The chain links TRBV19 to TRBJ2-7, with 10 bases matching TRBD2. CDR3 size: 13 residues. Germline V lookup: CDR1 LNHDA, CDR2 SQIVND (reference sequence). V lost 4 bases, J lost 7 bases, and 4 bases stayed unmatched. The CDR3 reads CASSTGLAREQYF. The CDR3, as DNA: TGTGCCAGTAGTACGGGACTAGCGAGGGAGCAGTACTTC.

The chain has TRBV10-1 and TRBJ2-3; tentatively, D is TRBD2 (5 bases). The CDR3 spans 16 residues. V lost 0 bases and J lost 2, with 12 bases in between. Germline loops: CDR1 WNHNN, CDR2 SYGVQD (reference sequence). CDR3 in DNA: TGCGCCAGCAGTGAGTCGCATGGCGGGCACACAGATACGCAGTATTTT. Its protein product is CASSESHGGHTDTQYF.